This T cell receptor (beta chain) was identified in a study of T cell changes during pregnancy in multiple sclerosis. TCRdb keeps only in-frame clones here, not all; method: immunoSEQ multiplex PCR. The sample shows roughly 30,000 clones, roughly nine tenths of them seen only once. V lost 0 bases to trimming and J lost 4 bases; unmatched junction nucleotides: 2. The CDR3 runs 16 residues. Per the germline V gene, CDR1 is LGHNA and CDR2 is YSLEER. The source was CD8+ T cells from peripheral blood mononuclear cells, collected in the second trimester of pregnancy. The TCR sequence derives from a female donor with multiple sclerosis, enrolled in a pregnancy study. The J gene is TRBJ2-3, the V gene TRBV4-3, with 12 bases fitting TRBD2. CDR3 sequence reads: CASSQDLAGGPDTQYF. CDR3 nucleotide sequence: TGCGCCAGCAGCCAAGATCTAGCGGGAGGGCCAGATACGCAGTATTTT.